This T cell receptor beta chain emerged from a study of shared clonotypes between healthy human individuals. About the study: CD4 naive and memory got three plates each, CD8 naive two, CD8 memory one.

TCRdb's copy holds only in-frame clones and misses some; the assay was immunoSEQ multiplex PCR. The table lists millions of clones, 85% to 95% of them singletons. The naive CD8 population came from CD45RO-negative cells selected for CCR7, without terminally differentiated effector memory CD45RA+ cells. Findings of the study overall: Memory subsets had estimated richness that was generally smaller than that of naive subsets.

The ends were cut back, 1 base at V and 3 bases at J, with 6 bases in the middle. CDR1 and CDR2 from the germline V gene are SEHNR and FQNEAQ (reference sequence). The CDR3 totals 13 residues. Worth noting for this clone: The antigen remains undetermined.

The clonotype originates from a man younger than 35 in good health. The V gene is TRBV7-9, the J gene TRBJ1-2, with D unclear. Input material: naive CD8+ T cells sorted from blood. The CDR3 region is CASSLVVDYGYTF. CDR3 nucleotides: TGTGCCAGCAGCTTAGTGGTGGACTATGGCTACACCTTC.